Sequencing of this TCR beta chain was carried out in a study of blood T cell repertoires in COVID-19. The wider study: Spain, Italy and the United States supplied samples that represented acute and convalescent COVID-19. PBMCs, B-cell-depleted T cells, or T cells provided the cDNA or gDNA that made up the material.

During active infection, Seattle patients enrolled and were then monitored through disease. As processed by the authors: Amplification with reference gene primers provided the estimates of nucleated cell counts. Only in-frame clones appear in the TCRdb table, and some are missing; sequencing was by immunoSEQ multiplex PCR. V and J calls and clone size are given by that table; D and trimming were obtained from the DNA. The data show around 310,000 clones, over 75% seen once. V was clipped by 4 bases and J by 5 bases, with 8 bases between them. Germline V CDR1 and CDR2: MNHEY, SVGAGI. The CDR3 runs 12 residues.

The chain joins TRBV6-5 to TRBJ1-2, with a weak D call TRBD1 (6 bases). The TCR was taken from a woman aged 25 to 45 with COVID-19, enrolled during active disease. Sequencing was performed on peripheral blood. DNA of the CDR3: TGTGCCAGCAGTTTCACAGGGTATGGCTACACCTTC. Residues: CASSFTGYGYTF.